A selection of T cell receptor beta chains follows, all from one sample in a study of cytotoxic CD8 clonotypes in ibrutinib-treated CLL. The method was immunoSEQ multiplex PCR; TCRdb's version includes in-frame clones alone and lacks a portion of them. The sample lists under 200,000 clones; approximately 80% were seen once. The material was PBMCs, obtained after 24 months of ibrutinib treatment. The source of these receptors is a human donor with chronic lymphocytic leukemia. CDR3s include the opening cysteine and the closing phenylalanine or tryptophan. Each record gives: clone size, J gene, V gene, D gene, CDR3 protein, CDR3 DNA. The D gene is left open where the match is weak. Clone size appears in some rows only: once, few, many, or a class for an expanded clone.

.,TRBJ2-3,TRBV5-1,TRBD2,CASSLEGLAKNTQYF,TGCGCCAGCAGCTTGGAGGGACTAGCCAAAAATACGCAGTATTTT
.,TRBJ1-6,TRBV10-3,.,CAISEGDNSPLHF,TGTGCCATCAGTGAAGGGGATAATTCACCCCTCCACTTT
.,TRBJ2-5,TRBV5-1,.,CASSRWDFKETQYF,TGCGCCAGCAGCAGGTGGGACTTTAAAGAGACCCAGTACTTC
few,TRBJ1-4,TRBV30,.,CAWSVERISSGKLFF,TGTGCCTGGAGTGTAGAGCGTATTAGTTCAGGAAAACTGTTTTTT
.,TRBJ1-2,TRBV7-8,TRBD1,CASNKGGDSYGYTF,TGTGCCAGCAACAAAGGCGGGGACAGCTATGGCTACACCTTC
.,TRBJ2-7,TRBV28,TRBD1,CASSLPSDREKDF,TGTGCCAGCAGTTTACCCTCGGACAGGGAAAAAGACTTC
.,TRBJ2-6,TRBV4-3,.,CASSRETGTGANVLTF,TGCGCCAGCAGCCGAGAAACAGGGACTGGGGCCAACGTCCTGACTTTC
once,TRBJ2-5,TRBV7-8,TRBD2,CASSYGQAGGVETQYF,TGTGCCAGCAGCTATGGACAAGCGGGGGGTGTGGAGACCCAGTACTTC
.,TRBJ2-2,TRBV7-9,TRBD2,CASSLENLAGVGELFF,TGTGCCAGCAGCTTAGAGAACCTAGCGGGAGTCGGGGAGCTGTTTTTT
.,TRBJ1-1,TRBV7-2,.,CASSFRGNTEAFF,TGTGCCAGCAGCTTCAGGGGGAACACTGAAGCTTTCTTT
.,TRBJ2-1,TRBV6-4,.,CASSDQPGPFSSYNEQFF,TGTGCCAGCAGTGACCAGCCGGGCCCCTTTAGCTCCTACAATGAGCAGTTCTTC
.,TRBJ1-5,TRBV10-2,TRBD1,CASSLTGKEPQHF,TGCGCCAGCAGTTTGACAGGGAAGGAGCCCCAGCATTTT
.,TRBJ1-4,TRBV21-1,.,CASSKGTAMNEKLFF,TGTGCCAGCAGCAAAGGGACGGCCATGAATGAAAAACTGTTTTTT
.,TRBJ2-1,TRBV27,.,CASSLPSGGLSYNEQFF,TGTGCCAGCAGTTTACCCAGTGGGGGGCTCTCCTACAATGAGCAGTTCTTC
.,TRBJ2-1,TRBV19,TRBD1,CASNTGGSYNEQFF,TGTGCCAGTAATACAGGGGGCTCCTACAATGAGCAGTTCTTC
.,TRBJ1-5,TRBV4-1,.,CASSAGTLRDQPQHF,TGCGCCAGCAGCGCCGGGACCCTCAGGGATCAGCCCCAGCATTTT
.,TRBJ2-1,TRBV11-2,.,CASSLVRGQIDEQFF,TGTGCCAGCAGCTTAGTCAGAGGACAGATCGATGAGCAGTTCTTC
.,TRBJ1-6,TRBV5-1,TRBD1,CASSFSGTERSPLHF,TGCGCCAGCAGCTTCTCCGGGACAGAGAGGTCACCCCTCCACTTT
.,TRBJ1-1,TRBV9,.,CASSPLIRAVITEAFF,TGTGCCAGCAGCCCGCTTATTAGGGCGGTAATTACTGAAGCTTTCTTT
.,TRBJ1-5,TRBV27,.,CASSFLTGNQPQHF,TGTGCCAGCAGTTTTTTGACAGGTAATCAGCCCCAGCATTTT
.,TRBJ2-3,TRBV12-5,.,CASGISGLTDTQYF,TGTGCTAGTGGTATTTCGGGGTTGACAGATACGCAGTATTTT
.,TRBJ1-6,TRBV30,.,CAWSFTLSSTYNSPLHF,TGTGCCTGGAGTTTCACGTTGTCCTCTACCTATAATTCACCCCTCCACTTT
.,TRBJ2-7,TRBV7-2,.,CASSLGGHEQYF,TGTGCCAGCAGCTTAGGGGGGCACGAGCAGTACTTC
.,TRBJ2-1,TRBV7-7,TRBD1,CASSSTGTGVDEQFF,TGTGCTAGCAGCTCTACCGGGACAGGGGTGGATGAGCAGTTCTTC
.,TRBJ2-7,TRBV18,TRBD1,CASSTGTGDEQYF,TGTGCCAGCTCAACCGGGACAGGGGACGAGCAGTACTTC
once,TRBJ1-2,TRBV28,.,CASSPSRGSGGYTF,TGTGCCAGCAGTCCCTCGAGGGGGAGTGGTGGCTACACCTTC
.,TRBJ2-1,TRBV4-3,.,CASSQEWASHNNEQFF,TGCGCCAGCAGCCAAGAGTGGGCTAGCCACAACAATGAGCAGTTCTTC
.,TRBJ2-6,TRBV27,TRBD1,CASSSGWDRDYSGANVLTF,TGTGCCAGCAGTTCAGGTTGGGACAGAGATTACTCTGGGGCCAACGTCCTGACTTTC
.,TRBJ1-1,TRBV6-6,.,CASTPGRLNTEAFF,TGTGCCAGCACCCCCGGGAGGCTGAACACTGAAGCTTTCTTT
.,TRBJ1-5,TRBV12-5,TRBD1,CASGRDRGLRGNQPQHF,TGTGCTAGTGGCCGGGACAGGGGATTACGAGGCAATCAGCCCCAGCATTTT
.,TRBJ1-2,TRBV30,.,CAWSVSGGAYGYTF,TGTGCCTGGAGTGTAAGCGGGGGCGCCTATGGCTACACCTTC
.,TRBJ2-7,TRBV6-5,.,CASSRTSVEQYF,TGTGCCAGCAGTAGGACATCTGTCGAGCAGTACTTC
.,TRBJ1-2,TRBV4-1,TRBD1,CASSQDGDSYGYTF,TGCGCCAGCAGCCAAGATGGGGACAGCTATGGCTACACCTTC
.,TRBJ2-5,TRBV30,TRBD1,CAWSVGSGGPETQYF,TGTGCCTGGAGTGTCGGGTCAGGGGGCCCAGAGACCCAGTACTTC
.,TRBJ1-1,TRBV23-1,.,CASSPPGETEAFF,TGCGCCAGCAGCCCTCCCGGGGAGACTGAAGCTTTCTTT
.,TRBJ2-6,TRBV5-4,.,CASSFLGSGANVLTF,TGTGCCAGCAGCTTCCTTGGCTCTGGGGCCAACGTCCTGACTTTC
.,TRBJ1-3,TRBV4-2,TRBD1,CASSQDQGASSGNTIYF,TGTGCCAGCAGCCAAGATCAGGGGGCGAGCTCTGGAAACACCATATATTTT
.,TRBJ1-2,TRBV6-5,.,CASSRGWENYGYTF,TGTGCCAGCAGTAGGGGTTGGGAGAACTATGGCTACACCTTC
.,TRBJ2-3,TRBV5-1,.,CASSLGGADTQYF,TGCGCCAGCAGCTTAGGCGGCGCAGATACGCAGTATTTT
.,TRBJ1-2,TRBV4-2,.,CASSQTAEDPRHGYTF,TGTGCCAGCAGCCAGACCGCTGAGGACCCGAGGCATGGCTACACCTTC
.,TRBJ1-5,TRBV30,.,CAWSSAGGNQPQHF,TGTGCCTGGAGTTCCGCAGGAGGCAATCAGCCCCAGCATTTT
once,TRBJ1-5,TRBV9,.,CASSVGGYSNQPQHF,TGTGCCAGCAGCGTAGGGGGGTATAGCAATCAGCCCCAGCATTTT
once,TRBJ1-1,TRBV6-6,.,CASSLQVSSEAFF,TGTGCCAGCAGTCTACAGGTTTCTTCTGAAGCTTTCTTT
.,TRBJ2-5,TRBV21-1,.,CASSKEMRGRSGETQYF,TGTGCCAGCAGCAAAGAGATGCGCGGGAGGTCGGGGGAGACCCAGTACTTC
.,TRBJ2-7,TRBV5-6,TRBD1,CASRRRGQGSGWEQYF,TGTGCCAGCAGACGTCGAGGACAGGGTTCTGGTTGGGAGCAGTACTTC
.,TRBJ2-7,TRBV20-1,.,CSARDPHEQYF,TGCAGTGCTAGAGATCCGCACGAGCAGTACTTC
.,TRBJ2-2,TRBV18,.,CASSPDFRGAGELFF,TGTGCCAGCTCACCCGACTTCCGGGGTGCCGGGGAGCTGTTTTTT
few,TRBJ1-2,TRBV29-1,.,CSFVQGWVYGYTF,TGCAGCTTCGTACAGGGTTGGGTCTATGGCTACACCTTC
.,TRBJ2-1,TRBV19,.,CASSRGQSYNEQFF,TGTGCCAGTAGTCGCGGACAGTCCTACAATGAGCAGTTCTTC
once,TRBJ2-3,TRBV5-6,TRBD2,CASSLYGGGEYSTDTQYF,TGTGCCAGCAGCTTGTATGGCGGGGGGGAGTATAGCACAGATACGCAGTATTTT
.,TRBJ2-2,TRBV7-3,.,CASRGDTGELFF,TGTGCCAGCAGGGGGGACACCGGGGAGCTGTTTTTT
.,TRBJ2-5,TRBV14,.,CASSQDYGAEQETQYF,TGTGCCAGCAGCCAAGACTACGGGGCCGAACAAGAGACCCAGTACTTC
.,TRBJ2-2,TRBV30,.,CAWSALSTGELFF,TGTGCCTGGAGTGCCTTGAGCACCGGGGAGCTGTTTTTT
.,TRBJ1-1,TRBV5-6,TRBD1,CASSRTGRATEAFF,TGTGCCAGCAGCCGGACAGGGCGTGCGACTGAAGCTTTCTTT
.,TRBJ2-3,TRBV30,.,CACSGGGSAHTQYF,TGTGCCTGTTCGGGGGGCGGGAGCGCCCATACGCAGTATTTT
.,TRBJ1-2,TRBV7-3,.,CASSPSDGPYGYTF,TGTGCCAGCAGCCCCTCGGACGGCCCCTATGGCTACACCTTC
.,TRBJ2-1,TRBV4-2,.,CASSQVRITYNEQFF,TGTGCCAGCAGCCAAGTACGGATAACTTACAATGAGCAGTTCTTC